The 6 T cell receptor beta chains below were found in one sample sequenced in a study of T-cell memory formation after mild COVID-19. MiXCR, run by TCRdb on the 5' RACE reads, gives a single entry per CDR3 protein. The table lists 210,000 or so distinct CDR3 sequences, approximately 10% of them singletons. The sample was PBMCs or a T cell subset sorted from them (not recorded which). These receptors were taken from a man younger than 35 who had mild COVID-19 (a few samples of this study predate the infection). Cell type and time point are not known.

The CDR3 region has the DNA TGTGCCACCGGGACAGGGGGTCATTCAGGCAATCAGCCCCAGCATTTT. It yields the protein CATGTGGHSGNQPQHF. V usage is TRBV10-3 and J usage is TRBJ1-5; 11 nucleotides match TRBD1. Germline V gives CDR1 ENHRY, CDR2 SYGVKD. CDR3 length: 16 residues. V lost 10 bases, J lost 2 bases, and 10 bases stayed unmatched.

This clonotype was counted a few times. The rearrangement joins TRBV5-1 to TRBJ2-7; D tentatively fits TRBD1 or TRBD2 (5 bases each). Per germline, CDR1 SGHRS and CDR2 YFSETQ. V lost 4 bases and J 5 bases, leaving 22 bases between the germline ends. The CDR3 is made up of 16 amino acids. The CDR3 is CASSPPLRGLGHEQYF. CDR3 nucleotides: TGCGCCAGCAGCCCCCCTCTACGGGGCTTGGGGCACGAGCAGTACTTC. Filled out from reference TRBV5-1 and TRBJ2-7, the complete variable domain reads KAGVTQTPRYLIKTRGQQVTLSCSPISGHRSVSWYQQTPGQGLQFLFEYFSETQRNKGNFPGRFSGRQFSNSRSEMNVSTLELGDSALYLCASSPPLRGLGHEQYFGPGTRLTVT.

This clonotype was detected a few times. The chain links TRBV3-1 to TRBJ2-2; D not resolved. Germline V lookup: CDR1 LGHDT, CDR2 YNNKEL (reference sequence). V was cut by 3 bases and J by 1 base, with 9 bases left in between. CDR3 size: 15 residues. CDR3 sequence: CASSQSLGNTGELFF. The CDR3 nucleotides read TGTGCCAGCAGCCAGTCCTTGGGGAACACCGGGGAGCTGTTTTTT.

This clonotype was recorded at least ten times. This rearrangement joins TRBV7-9 to TRBJ1-6; no definite D call. In germline, CDR1 is SEHNR, CDR2 FQNEAQ (reference sequence). The CDR3 covers 14 residues. CDR3 coding DNA: TGTGACCCCCTCCAACTGGGCAATGGTTCACCCCTCCACTTT. Its protein product is CDPLQLGNGSPLHF.

This chain uses TRBV21-1 with TRBJ1-6; the table's D call of TRBD1 was not tested on the DNA. TRBV21-1 is a recognized pseudogene. The CDR3 covers 13 residues. The CDR3: CARRDSQNSPLHF. The CDR3, as DNA: TGTGCCAGGCGGGACAGTCAAAATTCACCCCTCCACTTT.

This clonotype was found many times. The chain recombines TRBV6-2 or TRBV6-3 with TRBJ2-1, with D possibly TRBD2 on 6 matching bases. CDR1 and CDR2 (germline): MNHEY, SVGEGT. The CDR3 consists of 15 residues. Trimming cost V 6 bases and J 9 bases, with 21 bases left between them. The chain's CDR3 is CASSQQERPAGEQFF. DNA for the CDR3: TGTGCCAGCAGCCAACAGGAACGACCAGCGGGTGAGCAGTTCTTC.